This paragraph covers one TCR beta chain sequence. The target antigen is unknown. Both 60 Vbeta primers and 13 Jbeta primers went into the PCR. Profiled with immunoSEQ multiplex PCR; TCRdb holds only in-frame clones, not every one. The sample holds 90,000 to 150,000 clones; 75% are singletons and the top ten take 2.5% to 3.5%. The data were obtained in a study of cytomegalovirus exposure and HLA in healthy donors. Points from the study as a whole: V- and J-gene trimming of TCR beta was linked (in a later analysis) to a missense DCLRE1C variant. Cytomegalovirus association was assigned to around 150 TCR beta chains. Later examination showed HLA-associated TCR beta chains had greater clonal expansion than equally common others. With high specificity and sensitivity, the classifier reportedly diagnosed cytomegalovirus status.

The germline CDR1 and CDR2 sequences are MGHDK and SYGVNS. Between the trimmed V and J ends, which lost 2 bases and 1 base, there was a span of 5 bases. There are 13 residues in the CDR3. The sequence derives from a woman in her thirties or forties in good health and CMV-seropositive. The sample consisted of PBMCs. V is TRBV25-1 and J is TRBJ2-5; no clear D gene. This chain's CDR3 is CASSEQSQETQYF. DNA for the CDR3: TGTGCCAGCAGTGAACAATCCCAAGAGACCCAGTACTTC.